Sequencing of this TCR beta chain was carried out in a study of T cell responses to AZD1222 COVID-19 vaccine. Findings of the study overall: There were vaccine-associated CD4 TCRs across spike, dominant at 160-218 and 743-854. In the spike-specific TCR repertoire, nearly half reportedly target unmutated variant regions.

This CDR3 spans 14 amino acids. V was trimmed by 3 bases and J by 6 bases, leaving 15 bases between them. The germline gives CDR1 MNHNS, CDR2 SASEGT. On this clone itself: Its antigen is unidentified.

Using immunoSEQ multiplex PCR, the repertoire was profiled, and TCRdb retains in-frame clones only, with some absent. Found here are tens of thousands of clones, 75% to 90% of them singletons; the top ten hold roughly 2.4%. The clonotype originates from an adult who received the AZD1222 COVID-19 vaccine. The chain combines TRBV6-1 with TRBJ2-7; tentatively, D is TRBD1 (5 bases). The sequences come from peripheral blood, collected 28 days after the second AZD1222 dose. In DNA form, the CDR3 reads TGTGCCAGCAGTGAGGGGCCTGGGGCACCCGAGCAGTACTTC. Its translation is CASSEGPGAPEQYF.